This TCR beta chain comes out of a study of T cell clonality in common variable immunodeficiency. Whole-study results and caveats: Shared TCRbeta clones were fewer between CVID subjects than controls.

Both groups were predominantly of Caucasian heritage. This clone was seen repeatedly, ten times or more. Antigen: not known. Equal genomic DNA amounts from CVID and control samples were sequenced. TCRdb keeps only in-frame clones here, not all; method: immunoSEQ multiplex PCR. This sample comprises fewer than 75,000 clones, none seen once only. What was sequenced was peripheral blood mononuclear cells. The source is a person aged 18 to 75 in good health.

The CDR3 DNA, read in part, is TGTGCCAGCTCAGCCCTCCCACTAAGACGGGACTATGGC. Its translation: CASSALPLRRDYG. The full CDR3 protein is CASSALPLRRDYGYTF. This chain uses TRBV18 with TRBJ1-2; D is ambiguous. The CDR3 end is not reached by the read, which stops 3 residues before it; the germline J gene fills it in. The CDR3 extends over 16 amino acids. The V gene lost 5 bases and the J gene lost 3 bases, with 19 bases spanning the gap. Looked up from germline, CDR1 is KGHSH and CDR2 is LQKENI.